The 29 T cell receptor beta chains presented below share a single source sample, sequenced in a study of T cell responses to AZD1222 COVID-19 vaccine. The data were produced by immunoSEQ multiplex PCR, yet TCRdb's version contains in-frame clones alone and is incomplete. This sample carries approximately 100,000 clones, 70% to 90% of them seen once, and the ten largest clones take 18%. Sequences were derived from peripheral blood, sampled on day 0 of AZD1222 vaccination. These receptors came from an adult in good health.

The gene calls are TRBV19 and TRBJ2-5; 10 nucleotides align to TRBD2. Looked up from germline, CDR1 is LNHDA and CDR2 is SQIVND (reference sequence). Trimming at V came to 4 bases and at J to 2 bases, leaving 4 bases not matched to a gene. This CDR3 has 15 amino acids. The DNA for the CDR3 is TGTGCCAGTAGTACAATGGGACTAGCGCAAGAGACCCAGTACTTC. Encoded protein: CASSTMGLAQETQYF.

This chain uses TRBV30 with TRBJ1-1; 7 positions match TRBD1. The CDR3 contains 15 residues. V gave up 4 bases and J gave up 4 bases; unmatched junction bases: 12. The germline CDR1 and CDR2 sequences are GTSNPN and SVGIG (reference sequence). The CDR3 DNA sequence: TGTGCCTGGACTGGGACAGACCTGTGGATCACTGAAGCTTTCTTT. Its protein product is CAWTGTDLWITEAFF. Together with reference TRBV30 and TRBJ1-1, the CDR3 gives the full variable domain: SQTIHQWPATLVQPVGSPLSLECTVEGTSNPNLYWYRQAAGRGLQLLFYSVGIGQISSEVPQNLSASRPQDRQFILSSKKLLLSDSGFYLCAWTGTDLWITEAFFGQGTRLTVV.

The J gene is TRBJ1-1, the V gene TRBV7-3; the D is unclear. V lost 2 bases, J lost 0 bases, and 4 bases lay in between. CDR1 SGHTA and CDR2 FQGTGA come from the germline V gene. The CDR3 is 13 amino acids. CDR3 in amino acids: CASSLGMNTEAFF. The CDR3 DNA reads as TGTGCCAGCAGCTTAGGCATGAACACTGAAGCTTTCTTT.

V and J are TRBV12-3 or TRBV12-4 and TRBJ2-1; no firm D call. This CDR3 is built from 13 residues. The ends were cut back, 3 bases at V and 4 bases at J, with 7 bases in the middle. The CDR3, as DNA: TGTGCCAGCAGTTTGGTTGAGTACAATGAGCAGTTCTTC. Amino acids: CASSLVEYNEQFF.

This clone has a single count. The chain is built from TRBV3-1 (or the pseudogene TRBV3-2) and TRBJ2-7, with D possibly called TRBD1 or TRBD2 (6 bases each). The CDR3 is 15 residues long. Germline assignment: CDR1 LGHDT and CDR2 YNNKEL (reference sequence). Trimming removed 1 base from V and 6 bases from J, with 16 bases in between. CDR3 in DNA: TGTGCCAGCAGCCAAGGTACAGGGACTGGCCGCGAGCAGTACTTC. Translating it yields CASSQGTGTGREQYF.

CDR3 nucleotides: TGTGCCTGGAGGTCGGGACAGGGCTTTCCAGCTTTCTTT. Protein sequence: CAWRSGQGFPAFF. The chain combines TRBV30 with TRBJ1-1; 9 positions agree with TRBD1. The V and J ends lost 3 bases and 10 bases, in that order; junction bases with no gene match: 9. The CDR3 has 13 amino acids. CDR1 is GTSNPN and CDR2 is SVGIG in the germline V gene (reference sequence).

The V and J genes are TRBV19 and TRBJ1-2, with 9 bases lining up with TRBD1. Germline trimming cut 6 bases from V and 5 bases from J; bases unmatched to any gene: 7. From germline, CDR1 is LNHDA and CDR2 SQIVND (reference sequence). The length of the CDR3 is 14 residues. The CDR3 sequence is CASSLGTGWYGYTF. The CDR3 DNA reads TGTGCCAGTAGCCTGGGGACAGGGTGGTATGGCTACACCTTC.

The chain is built from TRBV29-1 and TRBJ2-1; 9 bases agree with TRBD2. The ends lost 2 bases at V and 4 bases at J; junction bases unmatched: 6. Germline values: CDR1 SQVTM, CDR2 ANQGSEA. The CDR3 has 15 amino acids. The CDR3: CSVEYPAGGYNEQFF. CDR3 nucleotide sequence: TGCAGCGTTGAATATCCAGCGGGGGGTTACAATGAGCAGTTCTTC.

The gene calls are TRBV25-1 and TRBJ1-2; the D gene is possibly TRBD1 (5 bases). The CDR3 has 16 residues. The V end was cut by 3 bases, the J end by 8 bases, with 22 bases between. Germline V lookup: CDR1 MGHDK, CDR2 SYGVNS. The DNA for the CDR3 is TGTGCCAGCAGTGATCGCCCGGGCAGGGTGGGTAACGGCTACACCTTC. Protein sequence: CASSDRPGRVGNGYTF.

The chain recombines TRBV5-6 with TRBJ2-3, with a possible D match to TRBD2 (6 bases). CDR1 SGHDT and CDR2 YYEEEE come from the germline V gene. With 7 bases removed from V and 0 bases from J, the gap between germline ends came to 9 bases. The CDR3 extends over 13 amino acids. This CDR3 is CASRTKSTDTQYF. CDR3 DNA sequence: TGTGCCAGCCGGACTAAGAGCACAGATACGCAGTATTTT.

Only one count was recorded for this clone. The chain recombines TRBV2 with TRBJ1-1, with D possibly matching TRBD1 (5 bases). Per germline, CDR1 SNHLY and CDR2 FYNNEI. The CDR3 loop spans 14 amino acids. Between the trimmed V and J ends, which lost 8 bases and 3 bases, there was a span of 16 bases. The CDR3 DNA reads TGTGCCAGCCATTCGCGCAGAGGGGACACTGAAGCTTTCTTT. Residues: CASHSRRGDTEAFF. Full variable domain (remainder filled in from reference TRBV2 and TRBJ1-1): EPEVTQTPSHQVTQMGQEVILRCVPISNHLYFYWYRQILGQKVEFLVSFYNNEISEKSEIFDDQFSVERPDGSNFTLKIRSTKLEDSAMYFCASHSRRGDTEAFFGQGTRLTVV.

The chain employs TRBV6-5 and TRBJ1-2; 10 bases match TRBD1. CDR3 length equals 15 residues. Unmatched junction bases numbered 4, after V lost 0 bases and J lost 6 bases. The V gene's germline CDR1 is MNHEY and CDR2 SVGAGI. The CDR3 DNA reads TGTGCCAGCAGTTACTCCGGGACAGGGGAGGATGGCTACACCTTC. It yields the protein CASSYSGTGEDGYTF.

This chain joins TRBV4-2 and TRBJ1-3; possible D gene TRBD1, 5 bases. The CDR3 has 16 amino acids. Per germline, CDR1 LGHNA and CDR2 YNFKEQ. With 1 base removed from V and 1 base from J, the gap between germline ends came to 11 bases. The CDR3 DNA reads TGTGCCAGCAGCCAAGTTACGGGGCCGTCTGGAAACACCATATATTTT. Its translation is CASSQVTGPSGNTIYF.

CDR3 bases: TGTGCCAGCACCTCAACGGCACCTAGCTCTGGAAACACCATATATTTT. This sequence encodes CASTSTAPSSGNTIYF. The rearrangement joins TRBV28 to TRBJ1-3, with D hard to call. V was shortened by 7 bases and J by 0 bases, with 16 bases between the two germline ends. Looked up from germline, CDR1 is MDHEN and CDR2 is SYDVKM. The CDR3 covers 16 residues.

A few counts support this clone. The chain joins TRBV10-3 to TRBJ2-1; possibly TRBD2 for D (6 bases). The CDR3 length is 17 residues. V was trimmed by 3 bases and J by 4 bases, leaving 19 bases between them. Germline CDR1 reads ENHRY; CDR2 reads SYGVKD. The CDR3 reads CAISDSRPGLLYNEQFF. The CDR3, as DNA: TGTGCCATCAGTGATTCCCGGCCTGGACTACTATACAATGAGCAGTTCTTC.

This chain connects TRBV2 to TRBJ1-4; D gene unclear. Germline V lookup: CDR1 SNHLY, CDR2 FYNNEI. The CDR3 loop spans 13 amino acids. Trimming left V 6 bases short and J 8 bases short, with 13 bases between. For the CDR3, the DNA is TGTGCCAGCAGCTTCCCGGGTTGGGAAAAACTGTTTTTT. Translating it yields CASSFPGWEKLFF. The full variable domain, its missing parts supplied by reference TRBV2 and TRBJ1-4, is EPEVTQTPSHQVTQMGQEVILRCVPISNHLYFYWYRQILGQKVEFLVSFYNNEISEKSEIFDDQFSVERPDGSNFTLKIRSTKLEDSAMYFCASSFPGWEKLFFGSGTQLSVL.

This chain links TRBV27 with TRBJ1-2, with 8 bases matching TRBD1. This CDR3 has 15 amino acids. J was trimmed by 8 bases and V by 8 bases; bases with no gene match: 16. Germline V CDR1 and CDR2: MNHEY, SMNVEV (reference sequence). CDR3 residues: CASFPGQGIWRGYTF. CDR3 DNA sequence: TGTGCCAGCTTTCCCGGACAGGGAATATGGCGAGGCTACACCTTC.

V is TRBV4-2 and J is TRBJ2-7; 7 bases are shared with TRBD1. The germline V gene encodes CDR1 LGHNA and CDR2 YNFKEQ. This CDR3 comprises 17 residues. The J segment lost 2 bases and the V segment lost 0 bases, leaving 10 bases of the junction unmatched. The CDR3 nucleotides are TGTGCCAGCAGCCAAGACTTAGGACAGGCGATTACCTACGAGCAGTACTTC. Protein sequence: CASSQDLGQAITYEQYF.

This clone was picked up one time. The chain is built from TRBV5-1 and TRBJ1-2, with a possible D match to TRBD1 (5 bases). Trimming cost V 6 bases and J 7 bases, with 13 bases left between them. The CDR3 has 12 residues. The germline CDR1 and CDR2 sequences are SGHRS and YFSETQ. The CDR3 is CASTLVGGGYTF. CDR3 coding DNA: TGCGCCAGCACTCTCGTGGGGGGTGGCTACACCTTC.

The rearrangement links TRBV21-1 to TRBJ2-3. TRBV21-1 corresponds to a pseudogene. This CDR3 spans 14 amino acids. CDR3: CASSSPEFTDTQYF. The CDR3 DNA reads TGTGCCAGCAGTTCCCCGGAATTCACAGATACGCAGTATTTT.

V is TRBV9 and J is TRBJ2-1; D is possibly TRBD2 (5 bases). In germline, CDR1 is SGDLS, CDR2 YYNGEE. V lost 0 bases and J 3 bases, leaving 13 bases between the germline ends. The CDR3 sequence is 16 residues long. CDR3 DNA sequence: TGTGCCAGCAGCGTAGGAGGGAGTTCTCACTACAATGAGCAGTTCTTC. This gives the protein CASSVGGSSHYNEQFF.

The rearrangement joins TRBV12-3 or TRBV12-4 to TRBJ1-4; no clear D gene. The CDR3 runs to 13 residues. V lost 7 bases, J lost 1 base, and 7 bases lay in between. CDR3 in amino acids: CASNKGTNEKLFF. The CDR3 coding sequence is TGTGCCAGCAATAAGGGAACTAATGAAAAACTGTTTTTT.

The chain carries TRBV3-1 (or the pseudogene TRBV3-2) and TRBJ2-1; 11 nucleotides line up with TRBD2. Germline CDR1 is LGHDT and CDR2 is YNNKEL (reference sequence). The CDR3 has 13 amino acids. Trimming removed 4 bases from V and 9 bases from J; junction bases left unmatched: 2. The CDR3 here is CASSLGTSGEQFF. The CDR3 bases are TGTGCCAGCAGCCTTGGGACTAGCGGTGAGCAGTTCTTC.

This chain links TRBV9 with TRBJ2-1, with a weak D call TRBD1 (6 bases). The CDR3 length is 15 residues. Per the germline V gene, CDR1 is SGDLS and CDR2 is YYNGEE. V lost 1 base, J lost 8 bases, and 16 bases lay in between. The CDR3, as DNA: TGTGCCAGCAGCGTAAACTGGGGGCGCGAGGATGAGCAGTTCTTC. Translated: CASSVNWGREDEQFF.

The chain uses TRBV2 and TRBJ1-3; 8 bases are shared with TRBD1. The junction had 22 bases not matched to a gene; V was cut back by 5 bases and J by 4 bases. Germline V gene data show CDR1 as SNHLY and CDR2 as FYNNEI. This CDR3 comprises 20 residues. Here the CDR3 DNA reads TGTGCCAGCAGTTGGGACAGGCGACATACGAGGAGGCAGCAAGGAAACACCATATATTTT. It encodes CASSWDRRHTRRQQGNTIYF.

J is TRBJ2-2 and V is TRBV6-6, with D unresolved. Germline CDR1 and CDR2: MNHNY and SVGAGI (reference sequence). This CDR3 is built from 16 residues. The ends were cut back, 4 bases at V and 0 bases at J, with 12 bases in the middle. For the CDR3, the DNA is TGTGCCAGCAGTTCGACGATCAGGACGAACACCGGGGAGCTGTTTTTT. Amino acids: CASSSTIRTNTGELFF.

The V and J genes are TRBV2 and TRBJ2-3, with D maybe TRBD2 (6 bases). V lost 4 bases and J lost 6, with 14 bases in between. This CDR3 has 14 amino acids. Germline V gives CDR1 SNHLY, CDR2 FYNNEI. CDR3 in DNA: TGTGCCAGCAGTGGAGTACTAGCTGCCGATACGCAGTATTTT. As protein: CASSGVLAADTQYF.

The rearrangement links TRBV19 to TRBJ2-7; TRBD1 matches 9 bases. This CDR3 spans 17 amino acids. Trimming at V came to 5 bases and at J to 6 bases, leaving 17 bases not matched to a gene. Per the germline V gene, CDR1 is LNHDA and CDR2 is SQIVND (reference sequence). CDR3 region: CASSPPGVGTGTREQYF. CDR3 coding DNA: TGTGCCAGTAGTCCCCCCGGGGTTGGGACAGGGACCCGCGAGCAGTACTTC. Complete variable domain (other parts from reference TRBV19 and TRBJ2-7): DGGITQSPKYLFRKEGQNVTLSCEQNLNHDAMYWYRQDPGQGLRLIYYSQIVNDFQKGDIAEGYSVSREKKESFPLTVTSAQKNPTAFYLCASSPPGVGTGTREQYFGPGTRLTVT.

CDR3 nucleotide sequence: TGTGCCAGCACCGGGGAGGGGGCTCTGTATGGCTACACCTTC. It translates to CASTGEGALYGYTF. The chain joins TRBV9 to TRBJ1-2, with 7 bases identical to TRBD1. Losses at the gene ends were 6 bases for V and 5 bases for J; bases not matched to a gene: 10. Germline CDR1 SGDLS, CDR2 YYNGEE. This CDR3 spans 14 amino acids.